Here is one T cell receptor (beta chain) with its context. This CDR3 spans 15 amino acids. Per the germline V gene, CDR1 is SNHLY and CDR2 is FYNNEI. The V end lost 7 bases, the J end lost 4 bases, and 19 bases lay between the germline ends. The data derive from a study of blood T cell repertoires in COVID-19. Study at large: Collection of acute and convalescent COVID-19 samples took place in the United States, Italy and Spain. Sources were T cells, B-cell-depleted T cells, or PBMCs; the material itself was cDNA or gDNA.

In Seattle, patients joined the study during active infection and were tracked longitudinally. How the authors handled the data: It was from reference gene primer amplification that nucleated cell counts were estimated. The method was immunoSEQ multiplex PCR; TCRdb's version includes in-frame clones alone and lacks a portion of them. V, J and clone size reflect that table, while D and trimming were determined from the DNA. Among 150,000 to 200,000 clones, less than 90% were seen once, and the ten largest hold 13% to 15%. The clonotype was recovered from a woman in her 70s with COVID-19, enrolled during active disease. The chain is built from TRBV2 and TRBJ2-5; the D gene is possibly TRBD2 (5 bases). Sequencing was carried out using peripheral blood. This CDR3 is CASIPGLPKGETQYF. DNA of the CDR3: TGTGCCAGCATCCCCGGACTCCCGAAGGGAGAGACCCAGTACTTC.